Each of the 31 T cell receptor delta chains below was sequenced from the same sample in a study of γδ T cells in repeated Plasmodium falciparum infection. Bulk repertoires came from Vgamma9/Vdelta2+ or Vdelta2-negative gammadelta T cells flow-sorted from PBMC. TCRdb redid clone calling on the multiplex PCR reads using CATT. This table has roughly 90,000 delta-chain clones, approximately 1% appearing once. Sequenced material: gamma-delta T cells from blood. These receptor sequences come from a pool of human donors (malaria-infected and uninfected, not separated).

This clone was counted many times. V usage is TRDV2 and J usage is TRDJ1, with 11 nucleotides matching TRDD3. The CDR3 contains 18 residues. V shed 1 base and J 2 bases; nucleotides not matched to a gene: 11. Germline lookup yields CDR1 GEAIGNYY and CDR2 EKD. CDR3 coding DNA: TGTGCCTGTGACACGTTAAGATATACTGGGGGATATACCGATAAACTCATCTTT. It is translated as CACDTLRYTGGYTDKLIF.

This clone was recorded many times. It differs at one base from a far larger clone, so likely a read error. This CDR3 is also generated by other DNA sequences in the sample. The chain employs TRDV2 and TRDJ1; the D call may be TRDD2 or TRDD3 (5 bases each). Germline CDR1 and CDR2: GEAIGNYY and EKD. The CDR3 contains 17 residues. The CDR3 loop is CACDPVLWGTYTDKLIF. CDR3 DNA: TGTGCCTGTGACCCTGTCTTATGGGGAACCTACACCGATAAACTCATCTTC.

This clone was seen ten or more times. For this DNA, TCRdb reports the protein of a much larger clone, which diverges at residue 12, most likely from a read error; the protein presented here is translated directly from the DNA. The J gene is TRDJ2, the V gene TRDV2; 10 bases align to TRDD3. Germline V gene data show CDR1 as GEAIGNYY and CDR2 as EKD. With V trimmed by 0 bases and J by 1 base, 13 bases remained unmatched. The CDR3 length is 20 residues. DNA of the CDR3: TGTGCCTGTGACACCCTTACTGGGGGATCGAGCAGAGATTTGACAGCACAACTCTTCTTT. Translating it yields CACDTLTGGSSRDLTAQLFF.

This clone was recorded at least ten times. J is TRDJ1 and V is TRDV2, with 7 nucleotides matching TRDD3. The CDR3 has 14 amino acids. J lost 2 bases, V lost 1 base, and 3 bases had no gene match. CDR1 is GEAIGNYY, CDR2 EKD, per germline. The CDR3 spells CACDTWGDTDKLIF. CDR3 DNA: TGTGCCTGTGACACGTGGGGGGATACCGATAAACTCATCTTT.

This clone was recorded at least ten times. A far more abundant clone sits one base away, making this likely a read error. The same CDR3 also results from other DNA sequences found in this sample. The CDR3 nucleotides read TGTGCCTGTGACACCATCTTGGCCAGCCCCCAAAACTACTACGGCGATAAACTCATCTTT. Translation: CACDTILASPQNYYGDKLIF. The V and J genes are TRDV2 and TRDJ1, with no clear D. The J gene was missing in TCRdb and was found by matching the end of the DNA to germline. Germline loops: CDR1 GEAIGNYY, CDR2 EKD. The ends were cut back, 0 bases at V and 4 bases at J, with 29 bases in the middle. The CDR3 sequence is 20 residues long.

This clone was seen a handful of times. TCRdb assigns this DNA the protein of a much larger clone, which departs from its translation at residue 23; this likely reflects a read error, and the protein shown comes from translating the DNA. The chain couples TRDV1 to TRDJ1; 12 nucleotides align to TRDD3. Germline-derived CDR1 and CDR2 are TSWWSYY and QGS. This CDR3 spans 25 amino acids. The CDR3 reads CALGERGPTQNLLGDTTLGPDKPIF. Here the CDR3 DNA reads TGTGCTCTTGGGGAACGTGGTCCTACTCAAAACTTACTGGGGGATACAACTTTGGGACCCGATAAACCCATCTTT.

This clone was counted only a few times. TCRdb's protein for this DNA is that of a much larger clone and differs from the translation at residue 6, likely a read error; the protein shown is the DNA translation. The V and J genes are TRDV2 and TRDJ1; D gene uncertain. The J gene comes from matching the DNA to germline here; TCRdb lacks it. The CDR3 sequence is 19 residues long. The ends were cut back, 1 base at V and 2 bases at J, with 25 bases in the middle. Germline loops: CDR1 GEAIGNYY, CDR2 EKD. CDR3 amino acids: CACDTTDRKQYSVTDKLIF. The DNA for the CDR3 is TGTGCCTGTGACACGACAGACCGTAAACAGTATTCAGTGACCGATAAACTCATCTTT.

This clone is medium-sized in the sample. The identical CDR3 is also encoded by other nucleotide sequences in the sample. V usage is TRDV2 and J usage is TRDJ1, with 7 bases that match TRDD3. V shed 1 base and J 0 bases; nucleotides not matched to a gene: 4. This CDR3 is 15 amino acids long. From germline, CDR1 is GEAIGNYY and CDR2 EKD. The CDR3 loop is CACDTLGSNTDKLIF. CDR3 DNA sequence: TGTGCCTGTGACACACTGGGGTCTAACACCGATAAACTCATCTTT.

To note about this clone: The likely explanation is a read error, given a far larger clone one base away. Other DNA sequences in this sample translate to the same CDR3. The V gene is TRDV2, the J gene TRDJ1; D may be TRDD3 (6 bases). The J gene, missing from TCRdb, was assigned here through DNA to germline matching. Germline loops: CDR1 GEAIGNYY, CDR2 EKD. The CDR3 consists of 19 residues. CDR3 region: CACDTVGMRGVDYTDKLIF. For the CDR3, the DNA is TGTGCCTGTGACACCGTGGGGATGAGGGGAGTGGACTACACCGACAAACTCATCTTT.

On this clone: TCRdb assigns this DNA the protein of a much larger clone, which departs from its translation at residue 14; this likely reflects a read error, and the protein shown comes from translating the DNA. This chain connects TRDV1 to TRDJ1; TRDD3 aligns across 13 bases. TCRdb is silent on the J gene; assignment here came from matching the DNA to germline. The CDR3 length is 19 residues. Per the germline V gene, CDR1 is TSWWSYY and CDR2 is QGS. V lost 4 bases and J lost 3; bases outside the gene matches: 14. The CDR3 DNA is TGTGCTCTTGGGGTCCCGTACTGGGGGATACGGTCGTACGCCGATAAACTCATCTTT. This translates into CALGVPYWGIRSYADKLIF.

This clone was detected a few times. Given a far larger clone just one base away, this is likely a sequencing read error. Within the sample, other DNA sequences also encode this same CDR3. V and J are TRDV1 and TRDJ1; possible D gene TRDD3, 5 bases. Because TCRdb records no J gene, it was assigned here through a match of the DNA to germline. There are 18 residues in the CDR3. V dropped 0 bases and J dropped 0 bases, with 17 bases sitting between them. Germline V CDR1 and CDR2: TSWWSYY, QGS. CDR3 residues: CALGELGGPLRYTDKLIF. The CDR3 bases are TGTGCTCTTGGGGAACTGGGGGGGCCCCTCCGGTACACCGATAAACTCATCTTT.

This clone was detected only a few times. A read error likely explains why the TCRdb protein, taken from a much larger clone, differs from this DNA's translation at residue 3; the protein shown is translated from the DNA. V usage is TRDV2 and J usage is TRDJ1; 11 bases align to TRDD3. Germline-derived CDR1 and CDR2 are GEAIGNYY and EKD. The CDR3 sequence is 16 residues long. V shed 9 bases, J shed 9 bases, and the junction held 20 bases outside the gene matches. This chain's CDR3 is CATPLNVLGDILELIF. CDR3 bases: TGTGCCACTCCCCTCAACGTACTGGGGGATATATTGGAACTCATCTTT.

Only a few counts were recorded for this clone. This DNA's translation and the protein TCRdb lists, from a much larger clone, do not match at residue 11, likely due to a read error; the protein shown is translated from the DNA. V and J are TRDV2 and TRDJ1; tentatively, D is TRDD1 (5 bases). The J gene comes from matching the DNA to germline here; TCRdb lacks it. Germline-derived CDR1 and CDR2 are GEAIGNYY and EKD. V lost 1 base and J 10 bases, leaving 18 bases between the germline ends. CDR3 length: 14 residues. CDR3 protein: CACDTVGPRNRLIF. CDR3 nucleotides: TGTGCCTGTGACACGGTTGGGCCGCGGAATAGACTCATCTTT.

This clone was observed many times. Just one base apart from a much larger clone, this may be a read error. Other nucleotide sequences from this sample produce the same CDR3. Here the CDR3 DNA reads TGTGCTCTTGGGGAACTGGCGGTGGCGGGATCCTCAAGGTGGTACACCGATAAACTCATCTTT. Encoded protein: CALGELAVAGSSRWYTDKLIF. V and J are TRDV1 and TRDJ1; tentative D call: TRDD3 (5 bases). In germline, CDR1 is TSWWSYY, CDR2 QGS. V was trimmed by 0 bases and J by 0 bases, leaving 26 bases between them. This CDR3 comprises 21 residues.

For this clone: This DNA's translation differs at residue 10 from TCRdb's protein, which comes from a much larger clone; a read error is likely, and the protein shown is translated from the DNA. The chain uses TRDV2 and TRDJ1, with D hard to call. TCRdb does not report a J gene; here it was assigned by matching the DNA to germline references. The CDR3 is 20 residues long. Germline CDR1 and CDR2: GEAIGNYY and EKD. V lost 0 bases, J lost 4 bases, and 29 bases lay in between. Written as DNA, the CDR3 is TGTGCCTGTGACACCATCCTGGCCAGCCACCAAAACTACTACGGCGATAAACTCATCTTT. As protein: CACDTILASHQNYYGDKLIF.

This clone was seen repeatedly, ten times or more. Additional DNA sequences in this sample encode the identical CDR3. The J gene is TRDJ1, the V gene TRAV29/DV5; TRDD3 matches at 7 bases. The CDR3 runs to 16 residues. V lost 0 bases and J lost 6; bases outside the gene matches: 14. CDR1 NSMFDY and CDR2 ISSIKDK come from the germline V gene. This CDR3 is CAASARSLGGRHKLIF. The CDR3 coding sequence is TGTGCAGCAAGCGCGAGAAGTCTGGGGGGCCGTCATAAACTCATCTTT.

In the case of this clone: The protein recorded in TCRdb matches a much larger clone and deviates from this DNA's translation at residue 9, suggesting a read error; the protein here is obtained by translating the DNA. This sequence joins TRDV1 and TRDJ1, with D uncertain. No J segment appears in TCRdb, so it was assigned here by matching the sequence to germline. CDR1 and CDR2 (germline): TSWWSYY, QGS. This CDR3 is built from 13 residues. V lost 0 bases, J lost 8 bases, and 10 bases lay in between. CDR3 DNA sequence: TGTGCTCTTGGGGAACTATCCCTAGGCAAACTCATCTTT. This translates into CALGELSLGKLIF.

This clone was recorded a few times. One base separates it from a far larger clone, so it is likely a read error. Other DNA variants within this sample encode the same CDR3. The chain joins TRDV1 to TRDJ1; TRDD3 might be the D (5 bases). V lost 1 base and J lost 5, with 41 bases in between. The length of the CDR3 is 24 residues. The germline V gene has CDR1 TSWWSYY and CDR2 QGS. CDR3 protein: CALGERMGHIRGVCNPNASDKLIF. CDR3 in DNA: TGTGCTCTTGGGGAACGTATGGGCCACATACGTGGGGTCTGTAATCCGAACGCGTCTGATAAACTCATCTTT.

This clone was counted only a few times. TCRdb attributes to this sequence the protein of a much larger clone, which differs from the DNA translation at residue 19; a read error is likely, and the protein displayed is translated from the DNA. This CDR3 is CACGKHFLMRGIRSRGCTNKLIF. DNA for the CDR3: TGTGCCTGTGGCAAACACTTCCTAATGAGGGGGATACGCTCCCGGGGTTGCACCAATAAACTCATCTTT. The chain uses TRDV2 and TRDJ1; 10 positions match TRDD3. Germline V gene lookup returns CDR1 GEAIGNYY and CDR2 EKD. This CDR3 spans 23 amino acids.

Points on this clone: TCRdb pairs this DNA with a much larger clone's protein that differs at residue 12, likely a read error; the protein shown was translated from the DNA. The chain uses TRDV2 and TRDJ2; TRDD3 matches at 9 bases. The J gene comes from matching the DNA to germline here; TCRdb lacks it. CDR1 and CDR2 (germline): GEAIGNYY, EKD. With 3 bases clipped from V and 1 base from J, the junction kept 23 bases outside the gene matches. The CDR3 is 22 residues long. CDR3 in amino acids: CACDRLTGGATEGSNLTAQLFF. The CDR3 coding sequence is TGTGCCTGTGACCGTCTTACTGGGGGAGCCACTGAGGGGTCAAATTTGACAGCACAACTCTTCTTT.

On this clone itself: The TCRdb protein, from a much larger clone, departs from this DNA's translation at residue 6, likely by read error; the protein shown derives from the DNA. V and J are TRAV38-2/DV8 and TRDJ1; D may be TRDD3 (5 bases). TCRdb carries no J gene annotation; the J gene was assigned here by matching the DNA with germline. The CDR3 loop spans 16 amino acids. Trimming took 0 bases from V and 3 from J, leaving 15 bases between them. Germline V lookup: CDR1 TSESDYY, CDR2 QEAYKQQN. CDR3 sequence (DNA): TGTGCTTATAGGAGCGTGCCCTTATCCTGGGCCGATAAACTCATCTTT. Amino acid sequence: CAYRSVPLSWADKLIF.

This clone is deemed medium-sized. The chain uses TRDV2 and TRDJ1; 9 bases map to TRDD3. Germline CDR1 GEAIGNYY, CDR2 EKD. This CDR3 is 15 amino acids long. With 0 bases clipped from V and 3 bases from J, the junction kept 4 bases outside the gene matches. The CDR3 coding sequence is TGTGCCTGTGACACCGTGGGGGATAGGGCCGATAAACTCATCTTT. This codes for CACDTVGDRADKLIF.

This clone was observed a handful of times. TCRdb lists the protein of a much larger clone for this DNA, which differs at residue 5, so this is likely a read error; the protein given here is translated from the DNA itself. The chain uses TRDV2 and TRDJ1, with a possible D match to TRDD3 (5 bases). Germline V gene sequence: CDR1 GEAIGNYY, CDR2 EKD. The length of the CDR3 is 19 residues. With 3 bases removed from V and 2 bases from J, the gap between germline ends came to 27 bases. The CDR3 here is CACDAVSRVLGNETDKLIF. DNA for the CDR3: TGTGCCTGTGACGCCGTGAGTAGGGTCCTGGGAAACGAAACCGATAAACTCATCTTT.

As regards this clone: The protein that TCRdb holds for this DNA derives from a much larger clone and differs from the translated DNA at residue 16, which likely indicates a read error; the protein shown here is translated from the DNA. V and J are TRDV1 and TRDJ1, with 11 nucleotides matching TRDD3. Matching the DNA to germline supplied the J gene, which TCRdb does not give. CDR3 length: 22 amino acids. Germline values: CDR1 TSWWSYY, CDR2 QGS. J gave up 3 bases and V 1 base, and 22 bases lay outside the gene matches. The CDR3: CALGERPLLPTAGGYRPDKLIF. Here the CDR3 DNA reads TGTGCTCTTGGGGAACGCCCACTTCTTCCTACAGCTGGGGGATACAGGCCCGATAAACTCATCTTT.

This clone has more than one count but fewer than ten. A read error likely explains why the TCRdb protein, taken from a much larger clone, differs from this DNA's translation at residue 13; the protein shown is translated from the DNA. The CDR3 sequence is CALGELVFASWGVKWTDKLIF. The CDR3 bases are TGTGCTCTTGGGGAACTAGTATTCGCCTCCTGGGGGGTAAAGTGGACCGATAAACTCATCTTT. The chain combines TRDV1 with TRDJ1; 7 bases are a match to TRDD3. Here the J gene was assigned by germline matching of the DNA, as TCRdb has none. V shed 0 bases, J shed 2 bases, and the junction held 21 bases outside the gene matches. Germline CDR1 TSWWSYY, CDR2 QGS. This CDR3 is built from 21 residues.

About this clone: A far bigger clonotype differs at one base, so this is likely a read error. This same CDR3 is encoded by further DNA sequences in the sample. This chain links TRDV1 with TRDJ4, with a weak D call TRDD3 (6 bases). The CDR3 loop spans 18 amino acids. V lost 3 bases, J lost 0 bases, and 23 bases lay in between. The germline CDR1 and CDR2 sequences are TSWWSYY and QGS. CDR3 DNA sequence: TGTGCTCTTGGGGAGCTGGCCCAATTACGGGGGAGGACCAGACCCCTGATCTTT. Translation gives CALGELAQLRGRTRPLIF.

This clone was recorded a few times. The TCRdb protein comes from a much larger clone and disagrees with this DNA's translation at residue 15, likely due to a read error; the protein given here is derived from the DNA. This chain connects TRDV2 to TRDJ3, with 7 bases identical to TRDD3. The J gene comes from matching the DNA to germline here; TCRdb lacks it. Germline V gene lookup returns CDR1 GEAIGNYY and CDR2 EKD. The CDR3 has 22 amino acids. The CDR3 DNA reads TGTGCCTGTGACACCGCTGAAAGGGGTGGGGGACCCCTCTCCAGGGACACCCGACAGATGTTTTTC. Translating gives CACDTAERGGGPLSRDTRQMFF.

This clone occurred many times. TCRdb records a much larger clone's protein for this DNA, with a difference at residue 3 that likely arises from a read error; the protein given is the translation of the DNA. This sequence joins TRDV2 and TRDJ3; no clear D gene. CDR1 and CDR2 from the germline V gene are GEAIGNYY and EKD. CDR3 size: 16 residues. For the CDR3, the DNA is TGTGCCCGTGACACCGTGGGATCCTGGGACACCCGACAGATGTTTTTC. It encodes CARDTVGSWDTRQMFF.

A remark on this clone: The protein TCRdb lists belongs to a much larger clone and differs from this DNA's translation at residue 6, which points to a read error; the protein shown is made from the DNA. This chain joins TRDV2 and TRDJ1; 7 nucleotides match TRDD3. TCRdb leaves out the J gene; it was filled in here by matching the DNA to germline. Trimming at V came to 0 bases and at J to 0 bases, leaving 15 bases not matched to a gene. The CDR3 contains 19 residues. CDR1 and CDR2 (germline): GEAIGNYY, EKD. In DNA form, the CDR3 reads TGTGCCTGTGACACCACATGGGATACTAAAGGCCCGTACACCGATAAACTCATCTTT. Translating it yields CACDTTWDTKGPYTDKLIF.

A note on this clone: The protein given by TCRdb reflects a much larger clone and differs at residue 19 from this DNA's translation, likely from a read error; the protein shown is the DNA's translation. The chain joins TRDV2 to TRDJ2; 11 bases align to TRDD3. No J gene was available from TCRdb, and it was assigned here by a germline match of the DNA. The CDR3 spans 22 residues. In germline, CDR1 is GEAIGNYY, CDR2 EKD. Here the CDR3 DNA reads TGTGCCTGTGACGCCTTGGGTCCACAAGGTTTGGGGGATACGTCCCTAACAGCAAAACTCTTCTTT. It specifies CACDALGPQGLGDTSLTAKLFF.

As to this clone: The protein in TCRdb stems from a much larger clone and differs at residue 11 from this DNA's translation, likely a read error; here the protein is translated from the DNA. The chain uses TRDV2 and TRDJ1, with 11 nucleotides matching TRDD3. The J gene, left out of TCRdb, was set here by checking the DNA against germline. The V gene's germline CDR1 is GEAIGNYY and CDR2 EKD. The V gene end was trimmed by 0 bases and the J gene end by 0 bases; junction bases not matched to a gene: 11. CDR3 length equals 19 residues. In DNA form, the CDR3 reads TGTGCCTGTGACACCTTAGTACTGGGGGATATGGGACACACCGATAAACTCATCTTT. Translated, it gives CACDTLVLGDMGHTDKLIF.